This T cell receptor (beta chain) emerged from a study of blood T cell repertoires in COVID-19. About the study: Donors in the United States, Italy and Spain gave samples during acute or convalescent COVID-19. PBMCs, B-cell-depleted T cells, or T cells provided the cDNA or gDNA that made up the material.

With 4 bases removed from V and 0 bases from J, the gap between germline ends came to 20 bases. This CDR3 contains 18 residues. Germline CDR1 reads MGHRA; CDR2 reads YSYEKL. In the study's own analysis: Nucleated cell counts were estimated from reference gene primer amplification. Produced via immunoSEQ multiplex PCR; TCRdb's table is partial and in-frame only. The V and J calls and clone size are taken from that table; D and trimming were inferred from the DNA. The data contain 150,000 to 200,000 clones, about 89% of them singletons. Sequenced: peripheral blood. J is TRBJ2-3 and V is TRBV4-1, with D possibly being TRBD1 (5 bases). This receptor was identified in a man between 70 and 80 years old with acute or convalescent COVID-19. The CDR3 bases are TGCGCCAGCAGCCGAGGACGGTTAACAGGTTACAGCACAGATACGCAGTATTTT. Its translation is CASSRGRLTGYSTDTQYF.